This T cell receptor beta chain derives from a study of shared clonotypes between healthy human individuals. About this clone: Its target is not known.

The length of the CDR3 is 10 residues. Between the trimmed V and J ends, which lost 6 bases and 14 bases, there was a span of 13 bases. The germline CDR1 and CDR2 sequences are SNHLY and FYNNEI. The repertoire was sequenced with immunoSEQ multiplex PCR; TCRdb's copy has only in-frame clones and lacks some. This table holds about 680,000 clones, about 90% found once. Study-wide findings and caveats: Non-shared clonotypes had lower generation probabilities than clonotypes shared by all four sorted-subset donors.

Naive CD8 cells lacked CD45RO and underwent positive selection for CCR7, leaving out terminally differentiated effector memory CD45RA+ cells. The chain links TRBV2 to TRBJ1-1, with D possibly being TRBD1 (5 bases). The clonotype originates from a man aged 25 to 40 in good health. The specimen sequenced was naive CD8+ T cells sorted from blood. For the CDR3, the DNA is TGTGCCAGCAGGGGAGGGGCGCCGTTCTTT. It translates to CASRGGAPFF.